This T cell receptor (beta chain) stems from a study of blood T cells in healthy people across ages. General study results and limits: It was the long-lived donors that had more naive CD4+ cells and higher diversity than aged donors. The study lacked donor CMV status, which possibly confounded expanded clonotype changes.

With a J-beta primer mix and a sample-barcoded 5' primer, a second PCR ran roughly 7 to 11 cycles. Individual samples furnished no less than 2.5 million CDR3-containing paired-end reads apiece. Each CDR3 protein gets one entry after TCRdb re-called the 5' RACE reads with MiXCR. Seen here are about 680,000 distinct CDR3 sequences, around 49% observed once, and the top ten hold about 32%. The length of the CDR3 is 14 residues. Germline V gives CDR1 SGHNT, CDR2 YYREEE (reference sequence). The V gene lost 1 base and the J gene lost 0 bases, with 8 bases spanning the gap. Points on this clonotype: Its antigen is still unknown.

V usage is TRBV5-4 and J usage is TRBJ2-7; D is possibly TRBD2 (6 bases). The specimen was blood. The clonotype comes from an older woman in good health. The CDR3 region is CASSLRERSYEQYF. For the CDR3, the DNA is TGTGCCAGCAGCTTGCGGGAGCGCTCCTACGAGCAGTACTTC.